Listed below are T cell receptor beta chains from one sample, sequenced in a study of beta chain features in type 1 diabetes. Here immunoSEQ multiplex PCR was the method, and the copy in TCRdb shows in-frame clones only, minus some. Of about 370,000 clones listed, around 9.6% were seen once; the top ten hold approximately 0.6%. Input material: central memory CD4+ T cells from blood. These receptors all stem from a man aged 25-45 years with type 1 diabetes. Both conserved end residues are part of each CDR3. A D gene is named only where the DNA matches it firmly. The size field is filled for only some rows; it gives once, few, many or a size class.

>TRBJ2-5|TRBV5-1|.|.
CASSLEAEWWETQYF
TGCGCCAGCAGCTTGGAAGCGGAGTGGTGGGAGACCCAGTACTTC
>TRBJ2-1|TRBV5-1|few|TRBD1
CASSSAGQGYNEQFF
TGCGCCAGCAGCTCGGCCGGACAGGGTTACAATGAGCAGTTCTTC
>TRBJ2-7|TRBV27|.|.
CTSSTYSSEQYF
TGTACCAGCAGTACCTACAGTAGCGAGCAGTACTTC
>TRBJ1-2|TRBV28|.|.
CASSSDTSYGYTF
TGTGCCAGCAGCTCCGATACCTCTTATGGCTACACCTTC
>TRBJ2-3|TRBV6-1|few|.
CASSGPWGSISSTDTQYF
TGTGCCAGCAGTGGTCCGTGGGGGTCCATTTCTAGCACAGATACGCAGTATTTT
>TRBJ2-7|TRBV6-5|.|TRBD1
CASSGTASYEQYF
TGTGCCAGCAGCGGGACAGCTTCCTACGAGCAGTACTTC
>TRBJ1-5|TRBV6-6|.|TRBD1
CASIGRGQGWQPQHF
TGTGCCAGCATCGGAAGAGGACAGGGTTGGCAGCCCCAGCATTTT
>TRBJ2-1|TRBV28|.|TRBD2
CASSSGGADNEQFF
TGTGCCAGCAGTTCGGGGGGGGCCGACAATGAGCAGTTCTTC
>TRBJ2-1|TRBV29-1|.|TRBD2
CSASGTSTNEQFF
TGCAGTGCATCCGGGACTAGCACGAATGAGCAGTTCTTC
>TRBJ2-7|TRBV4-2|.|TRBD2
CASSQDLVREGRLDEQYF
TGTGCCAGCAGCCAAGATCTTGTGCGGGAGGGCCGTCTGGACGAGCAGTACTTC
>TRBJ2-3|TRBV4-2|many|TRBD2
CASSQSASGKADTQYF
TGTGCCAGCAGCCAGTCTGCGAGCGGGAAGGCGGATACGCAGTATTTT
>TRBJ1-2|TRBV5-1|few|.
CASSRDRGANYGYTF
TGCGCCAGCAGTCGGGACCGAGGGGCTAACTATGGCTACACCTTC
>TRBJ2-5|TRBV5-1|few|.
CASSGMGPEYQETQYF
TGCGCCAGCAGCGGAATGGGGCCCGAGTACCAAGAGACCCAGTACTTC
>TRBJ2-3|TRBV28|.|TRBD2
CASRSGSGGLGGTQYF
TGTGCCAGCCGAAGCGGGTCCGGGGGACTAGGGGGTACGCAGTATTTT
>TRBJ2-5|TRBV27|few|.
CASSLGGRVAGETQYF
TGTGCCAGCAGTTTAGGGGGCAGGGTGGCGGGAGAGACCCAGTACTTC
>TRBJ2-1|TRBV7-3|.|.
CASSLGIYNEQFF
TGTGCCAGCAGCCTAGGGATCTACAATGAGCAGTTCTTC
>TRBJ2-7|TRBV28|few|.
CASSVYYEQYF
TGTGCCAGCAGTGTATACTACGAGCAGTACTTC
>TRBJ2-7|TRBV5-1|few|TRBD1
CASSLAGGGLDEQYF
TGCGCCAGCAGCTTGGCAGGGGGCGGGTTAGACGAGCAGTACTTC
>TRBJ2-3|TRBV2|few|TRBD2
CARASGRDTDTQYF
TGTGCCCGAGCTAGCGGGAGAGACACAGATACGCAGTATTTT
>TRBJ2-2|TRBV2|few|.
CASSQIYLRGAETGELFF
TGTGCCAGCAGTCAGATCTACCTACGGGGGGCGGAGACCGGGGAGCTGTTTTTT
>TRBJ2-7|TRBV5-4|many|.
CASSTMSRGVYEQYF
TGTGCCAGCAGCACGATGTCCAGGGGTGTTTACGAGCAGTACTTC
>TRBJ1-2|TRBV28|few|.
CASSRPVSGYYGYTF
TGTGCCAGCAGTCGACCGGTCAGTGGATACTATGGCTACACCTTC
>TRBJ2-1|TRBV28|many|.
CASRSGLGEQFF
TGTGCCAGCAGGTCCGGACTGGGTGAGCAGTTCTTC
>TRBJ2-2|TRBV9|once|.
CASSTAHRELFF
TGTGCCAGCAGTACAGCTCACCGGGAGCTGTTTTTT
>TRBJ2-5|TRBV9|.|TRBD2
CASSVGASGRAQETQYF
TGTGCCAGCAGCGTAGGGGCTAGCGGGAGGGCCCAAGAGACCCAGTACTTC
>TRBJ2-5|TRBV5-6|few|TRBD1
CASSSGGRETQYF
TGTGCCAGCAGCTCAGGGGGACGGGAGACCCAGTACTTC
>TRBJ1-5|TRBV19|.|.
CASRQAGRSNQPQHF
TGTGCCAGTAGGCAGGCAGGGAGGAGCAATCAGCCCCAGCATTTT
>TRBJ2-7|TRBV10-3|few|.
CAINSGTESYEQYF
TGTGCCATCAATTCCGGGACGGAGTCCTACGAGCAGTACTTC
>TRBJ1-4|TRBV5-5|.|.
CASSFRSGEKLFF
TGTGCCAGCAGCTTTCGGAGCGGGGAAAAACTGTTTTTT
>TRBJ1-1|TRBV2|.|.
CASGMRTEAFF
TGTGCCAGCGGGATGAGGACTGAAGCTTTCTTT
>TRBJ1-3|TRBV19|.|.
CASGHLPEYTIYF
TGTGCCAGTGGTCACCTTCCGGAGTACACCATATATTTT
>TRBJ2-3|TRBV6-5|.|.
CASRPGTGTQQYF
TGTGCCAGCAGGCCGGGGACCGGGACACAGCAGTATTTT
>TRBJ2-2|TRBV27|few|.
CASSYRGSDTGELFF
TGTGCCAGCAGTTATAGGGGGTCGGACACCGGGGAGCTGTTTTTT
>TRBJ1-5|TRBV19|few|.
CASLEIRSNQPQHF
TGTGCCAGTCTCGAGATTCGGAGCAATCAGCCCCAGCATTTT
>TRBJ2-1|TRBV5-1|few|.
CASSLGTEIYNEQFF
TGCGCCAGCAGCTTGGGGACAGAGATCTACAATGAGCAGTTCTTC
>TRBJ2-7|TRBV9|few|.
CASSRQGGEQYF
TGTGCCAGCAGCAGACAGGGAGGGGAACAGTACTTC
>TRBJ2-1|TRBV2|.|TRBD2
CATAGLAEYNEQFF
TGTGCCACCGCAGGACTAGCAGAGTACAATGAGCAGTTCTTC
>TRBJ1-5|TRBV18|many|.
CASSPDRFDPQHF
TGTGCCAGCTCACCCGACCGTTTTGACCCCCAGCATTTT
>TRBJ2-1|TRBV6-6|few|TRBD1
CASSYGTGVNEQFF
TGTGCCAGCAGTTACGGGACAGGGGTTAATGAGCAGTTCTTC
>TRBJ1-5|TRBV7-9|.|.
CASSLGGQPQHF
TGTGCCAGCAGCTTAGGAGGGCAGCCCCAGCATTTT
>TRBJ2-2|TRBV5-4|.|.
CASSLGGTHSGELFF
TGTGCCAGCAGCTTAGGAGGGACTCACAGCGGGGAGCTGTTTTTT
>TRBJ2-5|TRBV2|.|.
CASSGVERETQYF
TGTGCCAGCAGTGGGGTGGAGCGGGAGACCCAGTACTTC
>TRBJ2-5|TRBV10-3|few|.
CAISGTHQETQYF
TGTGCCATCAGTGGCACCCACCAAGAGACCCAGTACTTC
>TRBJ1-2|TRBV15|.|.
CATSTGQYGYTF
TGTGCCACCAGCACCGGACAGTATGGCTACACCTTC
>TRBJ2-5|TRBV6-5|.|.
CASTHGRWETQYF
TGTGCCAGCACCCACGGGAGATGGGAGACCCAGTACTTC
>TRBJ2-6|TRBV28|few|.
CAVEGISGANVLTF
TGTGCCGTAGAGGGGATCTCTGGGGCCAACGTCCTGACTTTC
>TRBJ1-2|TRBV20-1|.|.
CSATANYGYTF
TGCAGTGCCACGGCTAACTATGGCTACACCTTC
>TRBJ1-1|TRBV29-1|.|.
CSVRREGEAFF
TGCAGCGTTAGGAGGGAGGGTGAAGCTTTCTTT
>TRBJ1-5|TRBV6-1|few|TRBD1
CASRAGQGNQPQHF
TGTGCCAGCAGGGCGGGACAGGGGAATCAGCCCCAGCATTTT
>TRBJ2-3|TRBV4-1|few|.
CASSQDWHGGTADTQYF
TGCGCCAGCAGCCAAGACTGGCATGGCGGAACGGCAGATACGCAGTATTTT
>TRBJ2-5|TRBV4-1|few|.
CASSRGPQETQYF
TGCGCCAGCAGCCGGGGGCCCCAAGAGACCCAGTACTTC
>TRBJ2-7|TRBV2|.|.
CASKEVLSSYEQYF
TGTGCCAGCAAGGAGGTGCTCTCGTCCTACGAGCAGTACTTC
>TRBJ2-1|TRBV7-9|few|TRBD2
CASSYRTSGRANEQFF
TGTGCCAGCAGCTACAGGACTAGCGGGAGGGCTAATGAGCAGTTCTTC